The 29 T cell receptor beta chains in this list originate from one sample, sequenced in a study of yellow fever vaccine responses in identical twins. Each CDR3 protein gets one entry after TCRdb re-called the RT-PCR reads with MiXCR. Among a few thousand distinct CDR3 sequences listed, about 80% were seen once. The specimen comprised T cells from blood (PBMCs), unsorted or a sorted subset (not recorded which), sampled before or after yellow fever vaccination (not recorded which). The source is a female donor who received the yellow fever vaccine.

The chain employs TRBV20-1 and TRBJ2-3, with a weak D call TRBD2 (5 bases). The germline V and J ends were trimmed by 3 bases and 0 bases, with 7 bases remaining between them. This CDR3 comprises 13 residues. Germline V gene sequence: CDR1 DFQATT, CDR2 SNEGSKA (reference sequence). CDR3 sequence reads: CSASSGSTDTQYF. The CDR3 DNA reads as TGCAGTGCTAGTTCGGGGAGCACAGATACGCAGTATTTT.

This chain links TRBV6-4 with TRBJ2-7, with D uncertain. The germline gives CDR1 MRHNA, CDR2 SNTAGT. Trimming left V 6 bases short and J 0 bases short, with 12 bases between. The CDR3 covers 14 residues. CDR3 sequence (DNA): TGTGCCAGCAGAGACGATCAAAGCTCCTACGAGCAGTACGTC. Translating it yields CASRDDQSSYEQYV.

This clonotype was seen once. The chain is built from TRBV28 and TRBJ2-7, with TRBD2 identical over 16 bases. The J segment lost 4 bases and the V segment lost 4 bases, leaving 7 bases of the junction unmatched. The length of the CDR3 is 17 residues. Looked up from germline, CDR1 is MDHEN and CDR2 is SYDVKM. The CDR3 region has the DNA TGTGCCAGCAGTTCCGGGACTAGCGGGAGGGCCAGTTACGAGCAGTACTTC. Translation gives CASSSGTSGRASYEQYF.

This chain joins TRBV11-3 and TRBJ1-4; no clear D. This CDR3 comprises 15 residues. Deletions cut 4 bases from V and 7 bases from J, with 16 bases between. The germline V gene has CDR1 SGHNT and CDR2 YENEEA. CDR3 nucleotides: TGTGCCAGCAGCTACTCGAGGTCGGCGGGTGAAAAACTGTTTTTT. Its protein is CASSYSRSAGEKLFF.

This chain joins TRBV12-3 or TRBV12-4 and TRBJ2-1; D remains unclear. The CDR3 is 14 residues long. Trimming shortened V by 7 bases and J by 9 bases, and 19 bases separated the two germline ends. This CDR3 is CASKPRNSRPEQFF. In DNA, the CDR3 is TGTGCCAGCAAACCCAGGAATTCGCGTCCTGAGCAGTTCTTC.

V usage is TRBV11-1 and J usage is TRBJ2-1; a weak D match, TRBD2 (6 bases). CDR3 length: 16 amino acids. Trimming removed 2 bases at V and 1 base at J, with 12 bases between. The V gene's germline CDR1 is SGHAT and CDR2 FQDESV (reference sequence). DNA for the CDR3: TGTGCCAGCAGCTTAAATCGGGGGACGTCCTACAATGAGCAGTTCTTC. It yields the protein CASSLNRGTSYNEQFF.

The rearrangement links TRBV7-3 to TRBJ2-2, with D unresolved. From germline, CDR1 is SGHTA and CDR2 FQGTGA. The CDR3 contains 13 residues. Trimming cost V 5 bases and J 2 bases, with 6 bases left between them. In nucleotides, the CDR3 is TGTGCCAGCAGCCTTAGAAACACCGGGGAGCTGTTTTTT. This codes for CASSLRNTGELFF. Drawing the rest from reference TRBV7-3 and TRBJ2-2, the complete variable domain is GAGVSQTPSNKVTEKGKYVELRCDPISGHTALYWYRQSLGQGPEFLIYFQGTGAADDSGLPNDRFFAVRPEGSVSTLKIQRTERGDSAVYLCASSLRNTGELFFGEGSRLTVL.

This rearrangement joins TRBV11-3 to TRBJ2-4, with TRBD2 identical over 12 bases. Trimming cost V 4 bases and J 0 bases; bases outside gene matches: 7. Germline lookup yields CDR1 SGHNT and CDR2 YENEEA. The CDR3 runs 18 residues. The CDR3 is CASSSLAGGVLAKNIQYF. The CDR3 coding sequence is TGTGCCAGCAGCTCACTAGCGGGAGGCGTTCTAGCCAAAAACATTCAGTACTTC. The entire variable domain, with the rest obtained from reference TRBV11-3 and TRBJ2-4, is as follows: EAGVVQSPRYKIIEKKQPVAFWCNPISGHNTLYWYLQNLGQGPELLIRYENEEAVDDSQLPKDRFSAERLKGVDSTLKIQPAELGDSAVYLCASSSLAGGVLAKNIQYFGAGTRLSVL.

The genes are TRBV28 and TRBJ2-7; the D gene is possibly TRBD2 (5 bases). CDR1 is MDHEN and CDR2 is SYDVKM in the germline V gene. This CDR3 has 15 residues. The V gene lost 4 bases and the J gene lost 1 base, with 14 bases spanning the gap. The CDR3 here is CASSSQRSQSYEQYF. The CDR3, as DNA: TGTGCCAGCAGTTCCCAGCGGTCCCAATCCTACGAGCAGTACTTC.

The rearrangement uses TRBV23-1 and TRBJ2-1, with 10 bases identical to TRBD1. TRBV23-1 is labeled an ORF, and its function is uncertain. The CDR3 has 18 residues. Unmatched junction bases numbered 15, after V lost 4 bases and J lost 6 bases. As DNA, the CDR3 is TGCGCCAGCAGTCCAATTCAACGCCGGGACAGGGGAATCAATGAGCAGTTCTTC. This translates into CASSPIQRRDRGINEQFF.

The genes are TRBV6-4 and TRBJ2-2; 10 bases line up with TRBD1. Germline CDR1 MRHNA, CDR2 SNTAGT. The CDR3 extends over 17 amino acids. The V segment lost 0 bases and the J segment 7 bases; nucleotides outside the gene matches: 8. The CDR3 nucleotides read TGTGCCAGCAGTGACTCGAGCGACAGGGGGCGGATCGGGGAGCTGTTTTTT. It yields the protein CASSDSSDRGRIGELFF.

This clonotype was counted a few times. Here the CDR3 reads CASSLSPGSYNEQFF. CDR3 in DNA: TGTGCCAGCAGCCTGTCCCCCGGCTCCTACAATGAGCAGTTCTTC. The J gene is TRBJ2-1, the V gene TRBV5-6; D uncertain. This CDR3 is built from 15 residues. The V end was cut by 4 bases, the J end by 0 bases, with 11 bases between. Germline V gene data show CDR1 as SGHDT and CDR2 as YYEEEE.

The chain employs TRBV24-1 and TRBJ2-2; weak D call: TRBD1 (5 bases). Trimming removed 7 bases from V and 5 bases from J, with 13 bases in between. CDR1 KGHDR and CDR2 SFDVKD come from the germline V gene. The CDR3 spans 14 residues. CDR3 in DNA: TGTGCCACCAGCGACGTCAGGGAAACCGGGGAGCTGTTTTTT. Translation gives CATSDVRETGELFF.

The chain combines TRBV6-1 with TRBJ2-7; 13 bases match TRBD2. This CDR3 region has 16 residues. V was clipped by 4 bases and J by 4 bases; unmatched bases: 7. Germline CDR1 is MNHNS and CDR2 is SASEGT. The CDR3 sequence is CASSARRTSGRYEQYF. The CDR3 bases are TGTGCCAGCAGTGCCCGCCGGACTAGCGGGAGATACGAGCAGTACTTC.

This chain joins TRBV12-3 or TRBV12-4 and TRBJ2-1; D not resolved. This CDR3 has 11 residues. The germline V and J ends were trimmed by 5 bases and 9 bases, with 8 bases remaining between them. CDR3 region: CASSRIGEQFF. The CDR3 DNA reads TGTGCCAGCAGTCGGATCGGTGAGCAGTTCTTC.

This sequence joins TRBV10-1 and TRBJ2-7; D ambiguous. The CDR3 totals 13 residues. V was trimmed by 3 bases and J by 3 bases, leaving 9 bases between them. CDR1 and CDR2 from the germline V gene are WNHNN and SYGVQD (reference sequence). This CDR3 is CASSEGTNYEQYV. The CDR3 nucleotides are TGCGCCAGCAGTGAAGGCACTAACTACGAGCAGTACGTC.

The rearrangement uses TRBV11-2 and TRBJ2-5, with no clear D. The V gene lost 2 bases and the J gene lost 1 base, with 8 bases spanning the gap. The CDR3 is 14 amino acids. The V gene's germline CDR1 is SGHAT and CDR2 FQNNGV. CDR3 region: CASSLFAAQETQYF. The CDR3 DNA is TGTGCCAGCAGCTTATTCGCAGCCCAAGAGACCCAGTACTTC.

The chain recombines TRBV6-2 or TRBV6-3 with TRBJ2-7; 9 nucleotides line up with TRBD2. This CDR3 is 14 amino acids long. Germline V gene lookup returns CDR1 MNHEY and CDR2 SVGEGT. V lost 5 bases to trimming and J lost 7 bases; unmatched junction nucleotides: 9. The CDR3 DNA follows: TGTGCCAGCAGTACGGGACTAGCAAGTGGGGAGCAGTACTTC. Encoded protein: CASSTGLASGEQYF.

The count of this clonotype is one. The chain carries TRBV11-1 and TRBJ1-5; D gene ambiguous. Germline V lookup: CDR1 SGHAT, CDR2 FQDESV (reference sequence). The CDR3 covers 13 residues. The V gene lost 6 bases and the J gene lost 3 bases, with 9 bases spanning the gap. CDR3: CASSRTHNQPQHF. CDR3 nucleotide sequence: TGTGCCAGCAGTCGCACCCACAATCAGCCCCAGCATTTT.

The V call is TRBV20-1, the J call TRBJ2-3, with D unclear. Germline values: CDR1 DFQATT, CDR2 SNEGSKA (reference sequence). The CDR3 extends over 10 amino acids. V dropped 5 bases and J dropped 6 bases, with 6 bases sitting between them. CDR3 sequence (DNA): TGCAGTGCTGCCGGCGATACGCAGTATTTT. This codes for CSAAGDTQYF.

This chain joins TRBV4-3 and TRBJ2-3, with D perhaps matching TRBD2 (6 bases). This CDR3 is built from 16 residues. V lost 4 bases and J lost 4, with 18 bases in between. CDR1 and CDR2 from the germline V gene are LGHNA and YSLEER. CDR3 coding DNA: TGCGCCAGCAGCCCCATTTCGGGGACTTTAGCAGATACGCAGTATTTT. Translating it yields CASSPISGTLADTQYF.

The chain has TRBV29-1 and TRBJ2-7; TRBD1 matches at 7 bases. The CDR3 spans 11 residues. Looked up from germline, CDR1 is SQVTM and CDR2 is ANQGSEA. V was pared by 7 bases and J by 3 bases, with 3 bases of the junction left unmatched. This CDR3 reads CSARDSYEQYF. The CDR3 DNA reads TGCAGCGCCCGGGACAGCTACGAGCAGTACTTC.

CDR3 loop: CASSIGQGRNYEQYF. CDR3 sequence (DNA): TGTGCCAGTAGTATAGGACAGGGGCGAAACTACGAGCAGTACTTC. The chain carries TRBV19 and TRBJ2-7; 8 bases align to TRBD1. The CDR3 has 15 residues. Germline V gene data show CDR1 as LNHDA and CDR2 as SQIVND (reference sequence). The V and J ends lost 1 base and 3 bases, in that order; junction bases with no gene match: 5.

The chain joins TRBV7-9 to TRBJ2-7; D might be TRBD2 (5 bases). The CDR3 loop spans 16 amino acids. The ends were cut back, 5 bases at V and 5 bases at J, with 22 bases in the middle. Germline V gives CDR1 SEHNR, CDR2 FQNEAQ (reference sequence). Written as DNA, the CDR3 is TGTGCCAGCAGCCCCGTCGGGCCCAGAAGCGGTCACGAGCAGTACTTC. Translation gives CASSPVGPRSGHEQYF.

This chain links TRBV5-1 with TRBJ2-1, with D perhaps matching TRBD2 (5 bases). Per the germline V gene, CDR1 is SGHRS and CDR2 is YFSETQ. The CDR3 runs 14 residues. Trimming cost V 4 bases and J 3 bases, with 11 bases left between them. The chain's CDR3 is CASSVNRDYNEQFF. CDR3 bases: TGCGCCAGCAGCGTAAACCGGGACTACAATGAGCAGTTCTTC.

In this sample, this clonotype turned up a few times. The chain combines TRBV6-1 with TRBJ2-5; 13 positions agree with TRBD2. The CDR3 loop spans 15 amino acids. Looked up from germline, CDR1 is MNHNS and CDR2 is SASEGT. V was pared by 5 bases and J by 2 bases, with 2 bases of the junction left unmatched. The CDR3 DNA reads TGTGCCAGCAGTCAGGGACTAGCGGGGCAAGAGACCCAGTACTTC. Translation: CASSQGLAGQETQYF.

This chain uses TRBV11-3 with TRBJ2-3; a possible D gene is TRBD2 (5 bases). This CDR3 is 14 amino acids long. Germline V gene lookup returns CDR1 SGHNT and CDR2 YENEEA. Trimming cost V 5 bases and J 0 bases, with 9 bases left between them. The CDR3 sequence: CASSLDSSTDTQYF. CDR3 in DNA: TGTGCCAGCAGCCTGGACTCGAGCACAGATACGCAGTATTTT.

The chain uses TRBV10-1 and TRBJ2-3; 9 bases map to TRBD1. Germline V gene data show CDR1 as WNHNN and CDR2 as SYGVQD (reference sequence). The CDR3 totals 16 residues. The trim removed 5 bases at V and 4 bases at J, leaving 10 bases unmatched. CDR3 sequence: CASSLGGQGGADTQYF. The CDR3 DNA sequence: TGCGCCAGCAGTCTAGGGGGACAGGGAGGTGCAGATACGCAGTATTTT.

The CDR3 region is CATSRDSSGTGGGYTF. The CDR3 DNA reads as TGTGCCACCAGCAGAGATTCCTCCGGGACAGGGGGGGGCTACACCTTC. The J gene is TRBJ1-2, the V gene TRBV15; 11 nucleotides line up with TRBD1. The ends lost 0 bases at V and 8 bases at J; junction bases unmatched: 8. Germline V gene sequence: CDR1 LNHNV, CDR2 YYDKDF (reference sequence). The CDR3 is 16 residues long.